The source of this T cell receptor (beta chain) is a study of cytomegalovirus exposure and HLA in healthy donors. PCR employed 60 Vbeta and 13 Jbeta primers. The method was immunoSEQ multiplex PCR; TCRdb's version includes in-frame clones alone and lacks a portion of them. The sample lists about 130,000 clones; approximately 71% were seen once. With regard to this clone: What it binds is not known.

Unmatched junction bases numbered 8, after V lost 10 bases and J lost 3 bases. Germline V gives CDR1 MDHEN, CDR2 SYDVKM. The CDR3 is made up of 14 amino acids. General study results and limits: Presence/absence analyses assumed roughly uniform sequencing depth across donors, which may not hold.

This sequence was found in a man between 25 and 39 years old in good health and CMV-seronegative. Sequencing was carried out using PBMCs. The chain combines TRBV28 with TRBJ2-7; 11 nucleotides align to TRBD2. The CDR3 nucleotides read TGTGCCACACAAACTAGCGGGAGTAACTACGAGCAGTACTTC. It yields the protein CATQTSGSNYEQYF.